The 27 T cell receptor beta chains given below trace back to one sample, sequenced in a study of shared clonotypes between healthy human individuals. Assay: immunoSEQ multiplex PCR; the TCRdb copy retains only in-frame clones and omits some. The sample carries roughly 2.2 million clones, approximately 95% recorded once. Sequencing used naive CD4+ T cells from PBMCs. As for subset: CD45RA+ positively selected. The receptors originated from a young man in good health. Some clones in this sample may be carry-over from other donors' samples.

The chain carries TRBV18 and TRBJ2-2, with D uncertain. The CDR3 is 13 residues long. Germline loops: CDR1 KGHSH, CDR2 LQKENI. Trimming stripped 4 bases from V and 2 bases from J, with 5 bases between. This chain's CDR3 is CASSQVNTGELFF. In DNA, the CDR3 is TGTGCCAGCTCACAGGTTAACACCGGGGAGCTGTTTTTT.

The chain carries TRBV2 and TRBJ2-1; unclear D gene. V lost 3 bases and J lost 3, with 12 bases in between. The CDR3 length is 15 residues. Germline V gene data show CDR1 as SNHLY and CDR2 as FYNNEI. CDR3 DNA: TGTGCCAGCAGTGACCAAGGACCGATCTACAATGAGCAGTTCTTC. It encodes CASSDQGPIYNEQFF.

This clone was seen only a few times. The chain has TRBV28 and TRBJ1-2, with TRBD1 matching over 10 bases. Germline V gene sequence: CDR1 MDHEN, CDR2 SYDVKM. This CDR3 has 14 amino acids. V lost 8 bases and J lost 3; bases outside the gene matches: 6. The CDR3 nucleotides read TGTGCCAGCCGGGACAGGGGAGGGGACTATGGCTACACCTTC. It yields the protein CASRDRGGDYGYTF.

For this clone: Other DNA variants within this sample encode the same CDR3. The chain couples TRBV18 to TRBJ1-1; D call uncertain. Trimming took off 3 bases at V and 2 bases at J, with 10 bases between the two ends. Germline V CDR1 and CDR2: KGHSH, LQKENI. The CDR3 covers 14 residues. The CDR3 loop reads CASSPVAANTEAFF. For the CDR3, the DNA is TGTGCCAGCTCACCCGTCGCTGCCAACACTGAAGCTTTCTTT.

The rearrangement uses TRBV6-5 and TRBJ2-4, with a weak D call TRBD2 (6 bases). V was cut by 2 bases and J by 2 bases, with 10 bases left in between. Germline V lookup: CDR1 MNHEY, CDR2 SVGAGI. CDR3 size: 15 residues. CDR3 nucleotide sequence: TGTGCCAGCAGTTACGATCGGGGGACCAAAAACATTCAGTACTTC. Its translation: CASSYDRGTKNIQYF.

The rearrangement joins TRBV30 to TRBJ2-5; D uncertain. The germline V gene has CDR1 GTSNPN and CDR2 SVGIG (reference sequence). V shed 2 bases and J shed 2 bases, with 6 bases lying between them. CDR3 length: 12 amino acids. CDR3 DNA: TGTGCCTGGAGTCCCAATCAAGAGACCCAGTACTTC. The encoded protein is CAWSPNQETQYF.

V gene TRBV28 combines with J gene TRBJ1-4; D uncertain. In germline, CDR1 is MDHEN, CDR2 SYDVKM. The CDR3 runs 12 residues. Trimming cost V 7 bases and J 0 bases, with 3 bases left between them. The CDR3 spells CASKATNEKLFF. The CDR3 region has the DNA TGTGCCAGCAAGGCAACTAATGAAAAACTGTTTTTT.

V is TRBV14 and J is TRBJ2-1; TRBD2 agrees at 8 bases. V shed 4 bases, J shed 1 base, and the junction held 15 bases outside the gene matches. This CDR3 spans 19 amino acids. CDR1 SGHDN and CDR2 FVKESK come from the germline V gene. The CDR3 bases are TGTGCCAGCAGCCTCACTAGCGGATCCCCCGGCAGTTCCTACAATGAGCAGTTCTTC. Translated: CASSLTSGSPGSSYNEQFF.

The gene calls are TRBV5-4 and TRBJ2-7; 7 nucleotides line up with TRBD2. Trimming at V came to 5 bases and at J to 4 bases, leaving 15 bases not matched to a gene. The CDR3 extends over 16 amino acids. CDR1 and CDR2 from the germline V gene are SGHNT and YYREEE (reference sequence). This CDR3 reads CASRRTASGDFYEQYF. The CDR3 region has the DNA TGTGCCAGCAGGCGGACCGCTAGCGGAGATTTTTACGAGCAGTACTTC. Full variable domain (outside the CDR3, taken from reference TRBV5-4 and TRBJ2-7): ETGVTQSPTHLIKTRGQQVTLRCSSQSGHNTVSWYQQALGQGPQFIFQYYREEENGRGNFPPRFSGLQFPNYSSELNVNALELDDSALYLCASRRTASGDFYEQYFGPGTRLTVT.

Comments on this clone: Other nucleotide sequences in the sample specify the same CDR3. The V and J genes are TRBV7-2 and TRBJ2-3, with D maybe TRBD2 (5 bases). V dropped 5 bases and J dropped 5 bases, with 8 bases sitting between them. The CDR3 runs 12 residues. The germline CDR1 and CDR2 sequences are SGHTA and FQGNSA. In DNA form, the CDR3 reads TGTGCCAGCAGCCCACTAGGAGATACGCAGTATTTT. Translating gives CASSPLGDTQYF.

The gene calls are TRBV19 and TRBJ2-3, with TRBD2 identical over 14 bases. Trimming at V came to 3 bases and at J to 4 bases, leaving 3 bases not matched to a gene. The CDR3 is made up of 16 amino acids. The germline gives CDR1 LNHDA, CDR2 SQIVND (reference sequence). CDR3 nucleotides: TGTGCCAGTAGTATCGGGACTAGCGGGAGTGCAGATACGCAGTATTTT. As protein: CASSIGTSGSADTQYF.

This rearrangement joins TRBV5-1 to TRBJ2-1, with 11 bases fitting TRBD1. The germline CDR1 and CDR2 sequences are SGHRS and YFSETQ. This CDR3 has 14 residues. The J segment lost 7 bases and the V segment lost 6 bases, leaving 6 bases of the junction unmatched. Here the CDR3 reads CASNRDRGWNEQFF. CDR3 DNA: TGCGCCAGCAACCGGGACAGGGGGTGGAATGAGCAGTTCTTC.

CDR3 loop: CASSLARFFYGYTF. In DNA, the CDR3 is TGTGCCAGCAGCTTAGCTAGGTTTTTCTATGGCTACACCTTC. This chain uses TRBV13 with TRBJ1-2; D gene unclear. Looked up from germline, CDR1 is PRHDT and CDR2 is FYEKMQ (reference sequence). The CDR3 spans 14 residues. Between the trimmed V and J ends, which lost 1 base and 4 bases, there was a span of 10 bases.

This rearrangement joins TRBV5-1 to TRBJ2-3, with 7 bases aligning to TRBD2. With 2 bases clipped from V and 2 bases from J, the junction kept 11 bases outside the gene matches. The CDR3 has 17 residues. CDR1 SGHRS and CDR2 YFSETQ come from the germline V gene. The CDR3 nucleotides are TGCGCCAGCAGCTTCCCTATTACGGGAGGCCCCACAGATACGCAGTATTTT. Translated, it gives CASSFPITGGPTDTQYF.

The chain links TRBV7-2 to TRBJ2-1; D not certain. CDR3 size: 13 residues. V dropped 1 base and J dropped 5 bases, with 6 bases sitting between them. Per the germline V gene, CDR1 is SGHTA and CDR2 is FQGNSA. CDR3 DNA: TGTGCCAGCAGCTTAGTGACGGACAATGAGCAGTTCTTC. Encoded protein: CASSLVTDNEQFF. Complete variable domain (other parts from reference TRBV7-2 and TRBJ2-1): GAGVSQSPSNKVTEKGKDVELRCDPISGHTALYWYRQSLGQGLEFLIYFQGNSAPDKSGLPSDRFSAERTGGSVSTLTIQRTQQEDSAVYLCASSLVTDNEQFFGPGTRLTVL.

This clone is a singleton in its sample. This sequence joins TRBV11-1 and TRBJ2-3, with D perhaps matching TRBD2 (6 bases). This CDR3 spans 12 amino acids. CDR1 SGHAT and CDR2 FQDESV come from the germline V gene (reference sequence). V was clipped by 2 bases and J by 8 bases, with 8 bases between them. For the CDR3, the DNA is TGTGCCAGCAGCTTACCCGGGGGTACGCAGTATTTT. It translates to CASSLPGGTQYF.

V and J are TRBV4-3 and TRBJ2-2; D is undetermined. The CDR3 covers 13 residues. The V end lost 3 bases, the J end lost 7 bases, and 9 bases lay between the germline ends. Germline CDR1 and CDR2: LGHNA and YSLEER. The CDR3 region is CASSHPGGGELFF. Here the CDR3 DNA reads TGCGCCAGCAGCCACCCAGGTGGCGGGGAGCTGTTTTTT.

The genes are TRBV7-8 and TRBJ2-6, with TRBD2 as a possible D gene (6 bases). Looked up from germline, CDR1 is SGHVS and CDR2 is FQNEAQ. V dropped 5 bases and J dropped 2 bases, with 16 bases sitting between them. The CDR3 is 17 residues long. CDR3: CASSARGGKTGANVLTF. CDR3 bases: TGTGCCAGCAGCGCTCGGGGCGGGAAGACTGGGGCCAACGTCCTGACTTTC.

The CDR3 DNA reads as TGTGCCAGTAGTATAGCCCCGGACAGGGGGAACACTGAAGCTTTCTTT. Protein product: CASSIAPDRGNTEAFF. The chain uses TRBV19 and TRBJ1-1, with 9 positions matching TRBD1. V lost 1 base and J lost 1; bases outside the gene matches: 4. Germline CDR1 is LNHDA and CDR2 is SQIVND (reference sequence). CDR3 length equals 16 residues.

The chain joins TRBV5-4 to TRBJ1-2; 7 nucleotides align to TRBD1. V lost 4 bases and J lost 4; bases outside the gene matches: 4. The germline V gene encodes CDR1 SGHNT and CDR2 YYREEE (reference sequence). The CDR3 length is 13 residues. The CDR3 reads CASSRTGPYGYTF. CDR3 sequence (DNA): TGTGCCAGCAGCCGGACAGGCCCCTATGGCTACACCTTC.

CDR3 amino acids: CASSRAGVTYNEQFF. The CDR3 coding sequence is TGTGCCAGCAGCCGAGCGGGAGTGACCTACAATGAGCAGTTCTTC. The V gene is TRBV7-2, the J gene TRBJ2-1; 8 nucleotides agree with TRBD2. The germline CDR1 and CDR2 sequences are SGHTA and FQGNSA. V gave up 5 bases and J gave up 2 bases; unmatched junction bases: 5. The CDR3 is made up of 15 amino acids. The entire variable domain, with the rest obtained from reference TRBV7-2 and TRBJ2-1, is as follows: GAGVSQSPSNKVTEKGKDVELRCDPISGHTALYWYRQSLGQGLEFLIYFQGNSAPDKSGLPSDRFSAERTGGSVSTLTIQRTQQEDSAVYLCASSRAGVTYNEQFFGPGTRLTVL.

This sequence joins TRBV5-6 and TRBJ1-3; the D gene is possibly TRBD1 (6 bases). Germline CDR1 SGHDT, CDR2 YYEEEE. The CDR3 length is 15 residues. V lost 0 bases to trimming and J lost 2 bases, with 9 bases between them. The CDR3 nucleotides read TGTGCCAGCAGCTTGGTTTCAGGGGCTGGAAACACCATATATTTT. Translated, it gives CASSLVSGAGNTIYF. The full variable domain, rest sourced from reference TRBV5-6 and TRBJ1-3, is DAGVTQSPTHLIKTRGQQVTLRCSPKSGHDTVSWYQQALGQGPQFIFQYYEEEERQRGNFPDRFSGHQFPNYSSELNVNALLLGDSALYLCASSLVSGAGNTIYFGEGSWLTVV.

V gene TRBV5-1 combines with J gene TRBJ1-1, with 8 bases fitting TRBD1. Per the germline V gene, CDR1 is SGHRS and CDR2 is YFSETQ. There are 13 residues in the CDR3. The V and J ends lost 3 bases and 6 bases, in that order; junction bases with no gene match: 4. CDR3 nucleotides: TGCGCCAGCAGCTGGGGGGACAGGCCTGAAGCTTTCTTT. The encoded protein is CASSWGDRPEAFF.

V is TRBV30 and J is TRBJ2-1, with 8 bases lining up with TRBD2. J gave up 3 bases and V 3 bases, and 4 bases lay outside the gene matches. This CDR3 is built from 14 residues. The germline gives CDR1 GTSNPN, CDR2 SVGIG (reference sequence). The CDR3, as DNA: TGTGCCTGGAGCGACGGGACTAGCTACAATGAGCAGTTCTTC. Protein sequence: CAWSDGTSYNEQFF.

V is TRBV7-3 and J is TRBJ2-1; 8 nucleotides align to TRBD2. The CDR3 covers 16 residues. Germline V gene lookup returns CDR1 SGHTA and CDR2 FQGTGA. Germline trimming cut 5 bases from V and 6 bases from J; bases unmatched to any gene: 12. CDR3 sequence: CASSPRTGLGINEQFF. The DNA of the CDR3 is TGTGCCAGCAGCCCCAGAACGGGACTAGGGATCAATGAGCAGTTCTTC.

The chain joins TRBV5-1 to TRBJ2-5, with 8 nucleotides matching TRBD1. This CDR3 is built from 17 residues. Trimming cost V 4 bases and J 0 bases; bases outside gene matches: 11. Looked up from germline, CDR1 is SGHRS and CDR2 is YFSETQ. The CDR3 sequence is CASSTGRGQEYQETQYF. For the CDR3, the DNA is TGCGCCAGCAGCACGGGGCGGGGACAGGAGTACCAAGAGACCCAGTACTTC.

The rearrangement joins TRBV6-4 to TRBJ2-1; TRBD2 aligns across 10 bases. The ends lost 6 bases at V and 0 bases at J; junction bases unmatched: 2. Germline V gene lookup returns CDR1 MRHNA and CDR2 SNTAGT. This CDR3 contains 15 residues. The CDR3 region has the DNA TGTGCCAGCAGGACTAGCGGGTCCTCCTACAATGAGCAGTTCTTC. Its translation: CASRTSGSSYNEQFF.